Listed here is a single T cell receptor beta chain. Its antigen remains unidentified. Unique molecular identifiers were built into the TCRbeta library. TCRdb independently ran MiXCR on the PCR reads; one entry per CDR3 protein. The sample contains approximately 980,000 distinct CDR3 sequences, roughly 29% of which appear only once. V gave up 0 bases and J gave up 0 bases, with 10 bases separating them. This CDR3 is built from 16 residues. Germline V gene lookup returns CDR1 ENHRY and CDR2 SYGVKD. These data belong to a study of T-cell reconstitution after alpha-beta-depleted transplantation in children. Study-level findings and limits: The origin of alpha-beta T cells about two months after transplant was reportedly several hundred expanded graft clones. High day-60 TCRbeta diversity in some patients came from surviving recipient T cells and thymic progenitors. When one year had passed after transplant, most T-cell counts and diversity came from newly produced T cells.

This receptor was taken from a boy younger than two who had a stem cell transplant for SCID, so the T cells may come from the graft donor. The rearrangement joins TRBV10-3 to TRBJ2-3; D remains unclear. Sample: PBMCs, mostly from graft donor cells, taken 360 days after TCRalphabeta/CD19-depleted stem cell transplant. CDR3 amino acids: CAISESIAKSTDTQYF. CDR3 DNA sequence: TGTGCCATCAGTGAGTCGATTGCGAAGAGCACAGATACGCAGTATTTT.